These T cell receptor beta chains were read from a single sample in a study of T-cell reconstitution after alpha-beta-depleted transplantation in children. TCRdb analysed the PCR reads with MiXCR anew, one entry per CDR3 protein. The sample comprises 700,000 or so distinct CDR3 sequences, over 10% of which are singletons, and about 0.79% rests with the top ten. This specimen consisted of PBMCs, obtained before TCRalphabeta/CD19-depleted stem cell transplant. These receptors all come from a girl aged 2 to 10 with congenital amegakaryocytic thrombocytopenia, due to receive a stem cell transplant. Each CDR3 is given with its conserved first and last residue. A D gene is named only where the DNA matches it firmly. Expanded clones get a size class; other rows say once, few or many, or leave the size out.

d_call clone_size j_call v_call cdr3_nt cdr3_aa
. . TRBJ2-1 TRBV20-1 TGCAGTGCTAGCGGGGGACCCTACAATGAGCAGTTCTTC CSASGGPYNEQFF
. many TRBJ2-2 TRBV9 TGTGCCAGCAGCGTAGCGGGCCCCGGGGAGCTGTTTTTT CASSVAGPGELFF
TRBD2 many TRBJ2-7 TRBV20-1 TGCGGGGCTAGGGAGGGGTACGAGCAGTACTTC CGAREGYEQYF
. many TRBJ2-5 TRBV20-1 TGCAGTGCTAGAATACTAGGTCGAGAGACCCAGTACTTC CSARILGRETQYF
. . TRBJ2-7 TRBV21-1 TGTGCCAGCAGCAAAGCTTGGATTAGACCTGACGACGAGCAGTACTTC CASSKAWIRPDDEQYF
. . TRBJ2-7 TRBV28 TGTGCCAGCAGTTTTCAGGTCGGGGGCCGGGAGCAGTACTTC CASSFQVGGREQYF
TRBD2 few TRBJ2-1 TRBV5-1 TGCGCCAGCAGCTTGGGACTAGCGATCATGAACAATGAGCAGTTCTTC CASSLGLAIMNNEQFF
. many TRBJ2-2 TRBV5-1 TGCGCCAGCAGCTTGGGGACACCGGGACATCTCACCGGGGAGCTGTTTTTT CASSLGTPGHLTGELFF
. . TRBJ2-2 TRBV2 TGTGCCAGCAGTGAAGGCCAGGGCGGGGAGCTGCTTTTT CASSEGQGGELLF
. few TRBJ2-3 TRBV27 TGTGCCAGCACCAAATGGGGACGCAGCCATAGCACAGATACGCAGTATTTT CASTKWGRSHSTDTQYF
TRBD2 . TRBJ2-1 TRBV14 TGTGCCAGCAGCCGACCCGACGGGAGGGCTTATGAGCAGTTCTTC CASSRPDGRAYEQFF
TRBD2 few TRBJ2-5 TRBV6-1 TGTGCCACCGAGGTTCCCGGGAGGGAGACCCAGTACTTC CATEVPGRETQYF
. many TRBJ2-1 TRBV29-1 TGCAGCGTCGAACTCAGGGCTACCTACAATGAGCAGTTCTTC CSVELRATYNEQFF
TRBD1 . TRBJ1-2 TRBV6-1 TGTGCCAGCAGCCGACAGGGCCCAAGTGGCTACACCTTC CASSRQGPSGYTF